The sequence of this TCR beta chain was determined in a study of cytomegalovirus exposure and HLA in healthy donors. The PCR had 60 Vbeta and 13 Jbeta primers. The repertoire was sequenced with immunoSEQ multiplex PCR; TCRdb's copy has only in-frame clones and lacks some. The listing contains some 120,000 clones. CDR3 length: 18 amino acids. V was pared by 2 bases and J by 2 bases, with 9 bases of the junction left unmatched. Germline V gives CDR1 SGHDN, CDR2 FVKESK. The specimen sequenced was PBMCs. The TCR sequence derives from a man in his forties in good health and CMV-seropositive. This chain connects TRBV14 to TRBJ2-6; 7 positions agree with TRBD1. The CDR3 nucleotides read TGTGCCAGCAGCCAAAGACAGGGTATTCCGACTGGGGCCAACGTCCTGACTTTC. This gives the protein CASSQRQGIPTGANVLTF.